Presented here are 24 T cell receptor beta chains from one specimen sequenced in a study of blood T cell repertoires in COVID-19. Assay: immunoSEQ multiplex PCR; the TCRdb copy retains only in-frame clones and omits some. The data hold about 190,000 clones, with 82% observed a single time. Sequenced sample: peripheral blood. The receptors here all came from an elderly woman with active or convalescent COVID-19.

Notes on this clone: The identical CDR3 is also encoded by other nucleotide sequences in the sample. The rearrangement joins TRBV28 to TRBJ1-2; 9 nucleotides align to TRBD1. V lost 4 bases to trimming and J lost 4 bases; unmatched junction nucleotides: 4. Germline V gene data show CDR1 as MDHEN and CDR2 as SYDVKM. This CDR3 is 14 amino acids long. CDR3 coding DNA: TGTGCCAGCAGTTCAGGACAGGGGTCCTATGGCTACACCTTC. The encoded protein is CASSSGQGSYGYTF.

The V and J genes are TRBV10-3 and TRBJ2-7; D not resolved. From germline, CDR1 is ENHRY and CDR2 SYGVKD. The CDR3 runs to 12 residues. The V end lost 3 bases, the J end lost 4 bases, and 7 bases lay between the germline ends. CDR3 in amino acids: CAISDEMYEQYF. CDR3 bases: TGTGCCATCAGTGATGAGATGTACGAGCAGTACTTC.

This clone is a singleton in its sample. V gene TRBV6-5 combines with J gene TRBJ1-1; D not certain. V lost 0 bases, J lost 1 base, and 6 bases lay in between. Germline V gene sequence: CDR1 MNHEY, CDR2 SVGAGI. This CDR3 comprises 14 residues. The CDR3 region is CASSYSRRNTEAFF. In DNA, the CDR3 is TGTGCCAGCAGTTACTCGAGGCGGAACACTGAAGCTTTCTTT.

The chain carries TRBV28 and TRBJ1-5, with 9 bases lining up with TRBD1. CDR3 length: 15 residues. Germline CDR1 MDHEN, CDR2 SYDVKM. With 5 bases clipped from V and 4 bases from J, the junction kept 6 bases outside the gene matches. This CDR3 reads CASSGDRVGNQPQHF. The CDR3 nucleotides read TGTGCCAGCAGTGGGGACAGGGTGGGGAATCAGCCCCAGCATTTT.

The J gene is TRBJ2-3, the V gene TRBV5-1, with 7 nucleotides matching TRBD1. The CDR3 totals 15 residues. CDR1 is SGHRS and CDR2 is YFSETQ in the germline V gene. V gave up 6 bases and J gave up 1 base; unmatched junction bases: 8. CDR3 nucleotide sequence: TGCGCCAGCACCCCACGGGGACAGCGCACAGATACGCAGTATTTT. This sequence encodes CASTPRGQRTDTQYF.

The chain has TRBV5-1 and TRBJ1-1; D unresolved. The germline gives CDR1 SGHRS, CDR2 YFSETQ. This CDR3 comprises 15 residues. The V end lost 3 bases, the J end lost 1 base, and 13 bases lay between the germline ends. The CDR3 region has the DNA TGCGCCAGCAGCTCTCCTGACGGGGAGAACACTGAAGCTTTCTTT. Protein sequence: CASSSPDGENTEAFF.

This rearrangement joins TRBV27 to TRBJ2-5, with D perhaps TRBD2 (6 bases). Trimming shortened V by 0 bases and J by 3 bases, and 14 bases separated the two germline ends. This CDR3 is built from 16 residues. From germline, CDR1 is MNHEY and CDR2 SMNVEV (reference sequence). CDR3 nucleotides: TGTGCCAGCAGTTTATCGTTGGCAGGAGGGGAAGAGACCCAGTACTTC. Its translation is CASSLSLAGGEETQYF.

The V call is TRBV19, the J call TRBJ2-7, with 7 positions matching TRBD2. Germline CDR1 LNHDA, CDR2 SQIVND (reference sequence). Trimming at V came to 7 bases and at J to 5 bases, leaving 17 bases not matched to a gene. The CDR3 extends over 16 amino acids. The DNA for the CDR3 is TGTGCCAGTAAACCCCGCTCCGGGGGGAGAGGCCACGAGCAGTACTTC. Its translation is CASKPRSGGRGHEQYF. Full variable domain (rest looked up from reference TRBV19 and TRBJ2-7): DGGITQSPKYLFRKEGQNVTLSCEQNLNHDAMYWYRQDPGQGLRLIYYSQIVNDFQKGDIAEGYSVSREKKESFPLTVTSAQKNPTAFYLCASKPRSGGRGHEQYFGPGTRLTVT.

V and J are TRBV4-1 and TRBJ1-1; TRBD1 matches 11 bases. This CDR3 has 17 amino acids. The germline CDR1 and CDR2 sequences are MGHRA and YSYEKL. Trimming removed 1 base from V and 2 bases from J; junction bases left unmatched: 6. CDR3 loop: CASSQGTGGSHNTEAFF. The CDR3 DNA reads TGCGCCAGCAGCCAAGGGACAGGGGGCTCTCATAACACTGAAGCTTTCTTT.

This clone appeared a single time. This sequence joins TRBV5-1 and TRBJ2-1; the match to TRBD2 covers 10 bases. V shed 4 bases, J shed 15 bases, and the junction held 19 bases outside the gene matches. Germline values: CDR1 SGHRS, CDR2 YFSETQ. The CDR3 is 16 residues long. CDR3 nucleotide sequence: TGCGCCAGCAGCCCTGGGACTAGCGAGTTATACGGGGATCGGTTCTTC. Amino acid sequence: CASSPGTSELYGDRFF.

The V call is TRBV6-6, the J call TRBJ2-7; 8 bases agree with TRBD1. With 6 bases clipped from V and 4 bases from J, the junction kept 11 bases outside the gene matches. This CDR3 is built from 15 residues. Per the germline V gene, CDR1 is MNHNY and CDR2 is SVGAGI (reference sequence). The CDR3 spells CASSPGQGTQYEQYF. CDR3 bases: TGTGCCAGCAGCCCAGGACAGGGTACGCAATACGAGCAGTACTTC.

The rearrangement uses TRBV5-1 and TRBJ1-1, with D possibly TRBD1 on 5 matching bases. CDR1 and CDR2 from the germline V gene are SGHRS and YFSETQ. V was trimmed by 3 bases and J by 5 bases, leaving 14 bases between them. CDR3 length: 14 residues. CDR3 sequence (DNA): TGCGCCAGCAGCTGGACCAGGGCCGGGACTGAAGCTTTCTTT. This codes for CASSWTRAGTEAFF.

This clone is a singleton in its sample. The V gene is TRBV3-1 (or the pseudogene TRBV3-2), the J gene TRBJ2-7; D might be TRBD1 (5 bases). CDR3 size: 12 residues. V gave up 0 bases and J gave up 6 bases, with 6 bases separating them. Germline V gene data show CDR1 as LGHDT and CDR2 as YNNKEL (reference sequence). CDR3 coding DNA: TGTGCCAGCAGCCAAGAGGGGCGCGAGCAGTACTTC. Protein product: CASSQEGREQYF.

This rearrangement joins TRBV15 to TRBJ1-3; D may be TRBD1 (5 bases). The germline gives CDR1 LNHNV, CDR2 YYDKDF (reference sequence). The V and J ends lost 4 bases and 1 base respectively, with 14 bases between them. CDR3 length: 16 amino acids. This CDR3 reads CATSTPLDSSGNTIYF. CDR3 in DNA: TGTGCCACCAGCACCCCCCTCGACAGTTCTGGAAACACCATATATTTT.

This chain joins TRBV15 and TRBJ2-7, with D possibly matching TRBD2 (6 bases). This CDR3 comprises 13 residues. The V gene's germline CDR1 is LNHNV and CDR2 YYDKDF (reference sequence). Trimming left V 4 bases short and J 3 bases short, with 10 bases between. CDR3 bases: TGTGCCACCAGCAAGTCGGGGGTCTACGAGCAGTACTTC. Protein: CATSKSGVYEQYF.

For this clone: This may be a read error: a much more frequent sequence differs by one nucleotide. Other DNA sequences in this sample translate to the same CDR3. The CDR3 DNA reads as TGCAGTGCTAGACAGAACACTGAAGCTTTCTTT. This translates into CSARQNTEAFF. The chain has TRBV20-1 and TRBJ1-1; D call uncertain. Trimming stripped 2 bases from V and 1 base from J, with 2 bases between. Germline CDR1 DFQATT, CDR2 SNEGSKA (reference sequence). The CDR3 consists of 11 residues.

This chain links TRBV4-1 with TRBJ1-4; D is undetermined. CDR1 and CDR2 (germline): MGHRA, YSYEKL. This CDR3 comprises 15 residues. With 5 bases removed from V and 6 bases from J, the gap between germline ends came to 16 bases. DNA for the CDR3: TGCGCCAGCAGCTTAATGACCGGGCGGGATGAAAAACTGTTTTTT. Amino acid sequence: CASSLMTGRDEKLFF.

This clone was found a few times. V is TRBV27 and J is TRBJ1-2, with 7 bases lining up with TRBD1. The germline gives CDR1 MNHEY, CDR2 SMNVEV (reference sequence). Unmatched junction bases numbered 6, after V lost 1 base and J lost 4 bases. The CDR3 length is 15 residues. The CDR3: CASSLLTGSSYGYTF. In nucleotides, the CDR3 is TGTGCCAGCAGTTTATTGACAGGGTCTAGCTATGGCTACACCTTC.

The chain employs TRBV5-1 and TRBJ2-1, with 8 nucleotides matching TRBD2. Germline assignment: CDR1 SGHRS and CDR2 YFSETQ. Trimming took 0 bases from V and 4 from J; bases not matched to a gene: 3. This CDR3 region has 15 residues. In nucleotides, the CDR3 is TGCGCCAGCAGCTTGGCCGGGACTAGATACAATGAGCAGTTCTTC. As protein: CASSLAGTRYNEQFF.

As concerns this clone: A read error may produce the germline difference seen at one junction end. The chain combines TRBV5-4 with TRBJ1-1; maybe TRBD1 (6 bases). CDR1 is SGHNT, CDR2 YYREEE, per germline (reference sequence). The CDR3 is 13 residues long. Here the CDR3 reads CASTLGQNTEAFF. The CDR3 DNA is TGTGCCAGCACCTTGGGACAGAACACTGAAGCTTTCTTT.

In its sample, this clone was seen once. The V call is TRBV3-1 (or the pseudogene TRBV3-2), the J call TRBJ1-4, with 11 bases identical to TRBD1. The junction had 8 bases not matched to a gene; V was cut back by 4 bases and J by 7 bases. CDR1 is LGHDT and CDR2 is YNNKEL in the germline V gene (reference sequence). The CDR3 runs to 16 residues. The CDR3 sequence is CASSPHPGQGAEKLFF. CDR3 DNA sequence: TGTGCCAGCAGCCCGCACCCCGGACAGGGGGCTGAAAAACTGTTTTTT.

The rearrangement joins TRBV9 to TRBJ1-3; tentative D call: TRBD1 (5 bases). The CDR3 covers 14 residues. Germline loops: CDR1 SGDLS, CDR2 YYNGEE. V was shortened by 0 bases and J by 3 bases, with 7 bases between the two germline ends. The CDR3 here is CASSVVQGGNTIYF. DNA of the CDR3: TGTGCCAGCAGCGTAGTTCAGGGTGGAAACACCATATATTTT. The full variable domain, its missing parts supplied by reference TRBV9 and TRBJ1-3, is DSGVTQTPKHLITATGQRVTLRCSPRSGDLSVYWYQQSLDQGLQFLIQYYNGEERAKGNILERFSAQQFPDLHSELNLSSLELGDSALYFCASSVVQGGNTIYFGEGSWLTVV.

The chain combines TRBV5-1 with TRBJ1-1, with D uncertain. Deletions cut 0 bases from V and 4 bases from J, with 10 bases between. Germline V gene sequence: CDR1 SGHRS, CDR2 YFSETQ. This CDR3 comprises 14 residues. The chain's CDR3 is CASSLGAPGTEAFF. CDR3 nucleotide sequence: TGCGCCAGCAGCTTGGGGGCCCCCGGCACTGAAGCTTTCTTT.

This clone appeared once. The chain couples TRBV2 to TRBJ2-2; no firm D call. CDR1 and CDR2 from the germline V gene are SNHLY and FYNNEI. Trimming took 5 bases from V and 4 from J, leaving 23 bases between them. The CDR3 is made up of 18 amino acids. The CDR3 sequence is CASSKYLSPGSGTGELFF. The CDR3 DNA reads as TGTGCCAGCAGTAAATACTTAAGCCCGGGTTCGGGCACCGGGGAGCTGTTTTTT. Variable domain in full (rest from reference TRBV2 and TRBJ2-2): EPEVTQTPSHQVTQMGQEVILRCVPISNHLYFYWYRQILGQKVEFLVSFYNNEISEKSEIFDDQFSVERPDGSNFTLKIRSTKLEDSAMYFCASSKYLSPGSGTGELFFGEGSRLTVL.